Presented here are 25 T cell receptor beta chains from one specimen sequenced in a study of blood T cell repertoires in COVID-19. This table comes from immunoSEQ multiplex PCR, and its TCRdb copy is limited to in-frame clones, with some not included. This repertoire shows roughly 190,000 clones, around 84% found once; its top ten account for roughly 15%. The sample consisted of peripheral blood. These receptors originate from a woman aged 65 to 85 with COVID-19, enrolled during active disease.

The rearrangement links TRBV19 to TRBJ2-2, with 8 bases identical to TRBD1. This CDR3 comprises 14 residues. Germline V gene sequence: CDR1 LNHDA, CDR2 SQIVND (reference sequence). Germline trimming cut 7 bases from V and 1 base from J; bases unmatched to any gene: 2. The CDR3 DNA is TGTGCCAGTACGGGACAGGTGAACACCGGGGAGCTGTTTTTT. Translating gives CASTGQVNTGELFF.

This clone appeared once. This chain links TRBV19 with TRBJ1-1; D unresolved. Germline values: CDR1 LNHDA, CDR2 SQIVND (reference sequence). Trimming removed 0 bases from V and 1 base from J, with 6 bases in between. The CDR3 consists of 14 residues. CDR3 bases: TGTGCCAGTAGTATAGATCTGAGGAACACTGAAGCTTTCTTT. It yields the protein CASSIDLRNTEAFF.

This clone has a single count. The V call is TRBV11-2, the J call TRBJ2-1; D perhaps matches TRBD1 (6 bases). With 5 bases removed from V and 0 bases from J, the gap between germline ends came to 14 bases. The CDR3 spans 16 residues. Germline values: CDR1 SGHAT, CDR2 FQNNGV. DNA of the CDR3: TGTGCCAGCAGCCCGCTTCAGGGGAGCTCCTACAATGAGCAGTTCTTC. Amino acids: CASSPLQGSSYNEQFF.

The rearrangement links TRBV27 to TRBJ2-4; perhaps TRBD2 as D (5 bases). Germline CDR1 MNHEY, CDR2 SMNVEV (reference sequence). Trimming removed 3 bases at V and 0 bases at J, with 12 bases between. The CDR3 consists of 16 residues. The CDR3 nucleotides are TGTGCCAGCAGTTTCATCCCGGGATCAGCCAAAAACATTCAGTACTTC. Amino acids: CASSFIPGSAKNIQYF.

This clone showed up just once. This rearrangement joins TRBV5-4 to TRBJ2-7, with 8 bases identical to TRBD1. Germline V gene sequence: CDR1 SGHNT, CDR2 YYREEE (reference sequence). The CDR3 sequence is 14 residues long. The J segment lost 6 bases and the V segment lost 2 bases, leaving 7 bases of the junction unmatched. In DNA, the CDR3 is TGTGCCAGCAGCTTCGGGCAGGGGGCGGCCGAGCAGTACTTC. Amino acid sequence: CASSFGQGAAEQYF.

A few counts support this clone. The V and J genes are TRBV19 and TRBJ1-5; no firm D call. V was trimmed by 5 bases and J by 3 bases, leaving 11 bases between them. The germline gives CDR1 LNHDA, CDR2 SQIVND (reference sequence). CDR3 length equals 14 residues. This CDR3 is CASSRREINQPQHF. The CDR3 DNA reads TGTGCCAGTAGTCGACGGGAGATCAATCAGCCCCAGCATTTT.

The count of this clone is one. The chain recombines TRBV5-1 with TRBJ2-3, with TRBD2 matching over 13 bases. Germline V gene sequence: CDR1 SGHRS, CDR2 YFSETQ. The ends lost 4 bases at V and 1 base at J; junction bases unmatched: 6. The CDR3 loop spans 17 amino acids. CDR3 bases: TGCGCCAGCAGCCCGGGGACTAGCGGGATCCGCACAGATACGCAGTATTTT. Translation: CASSPGTSGIRTDTQYF.

This clone was recorded a few times. This chain uses TRBV4-1 with TRBJ1-4; perhaps TRBD1 as D (6 bases). Germline V gene sequence: CDR1 MGHRA, CDR2 YSYEKL. V dropped 4 bases and J dropped 3 bases, with 12 bases sitting between them. This CDR3 spans 15 amino acids. The CDR3, as DNA: TGCGCCAGCAGCCGAGAAGGGGGGGCTAATGAAAAACTGTTTTTT. Encoded protein: CASSREGGANEKLFF.

The chain combines TRBV7-9 with TRBJ2-7; the match to TRBD2 covers 7 bases. CDR1 is SEHNR and CDR2 is FQNEAQ in the germline V gene (reference sequence). This CDR3 has 15 residues. The ends lost 5 bases at V and 3 bases at J; junction bases unmatched: 10. CDR3 protein: CASSRGEPPNYEQYF. In nucleotides, the CDR3 is TGTGCCAGCAGCCGGGGGGAACCCCCTAACTACGAGCAGTACTTC.

The sample holds one count of this clone. The gene calls are TRBV15 and TRBJ1-5; TRBD1 agrees at 7 bases. After removal of 7 bases from V and 3 bases from J, the junction contained 6 bases not matched to a gene. Germline assignment: CDR1 LNHNV and CDR2 YYDKDF (reference sequence). The CDR3 loop spans 14 amino acids. The CDR3 bases are TGTGCCACCACCTGGGGACAGCTCAATCAGCCCCAGCATTTT. It codes for CATTWGQLNQPQHF.

The chain links TRBV6-5 to TRBJ1-1, with D hard to call. The CDR3 length is 13 residues. Germline V gives CDR1 MNHEY, CDR2 SVGAGI. The germline V and J ends were trimmed by 6 bases and 1 base, with 9 bases remaining between them. Here the CDR3 reads CASSPTRNTEAFF. CDR3 sequence (DNA): TGTGCCAGCAGCCCGACACGGAACACTGAAGCTTTCTTT.

The V and J genes are TRBV24-1 and TRBJ2-5; TRBD1 is a possible D gene (5 bases). This CDR3 contains 14 residues. CDR1 KGHDR and CDR2 SFDVKD come from the germline V gene. Trimming left V 1 base short and J 5 bases short, with 10 bases between. CDR3 protein: CATSDFRAKETQYF. Written as DNA, the CDR3 is TGTGCCACCAGTGATTTCAGGGCAAAGGAGACCCAGTACTTC.

The chain uses TRBV5-5 and TRBJ1-1, with D possibly TRBD1 on 6 matching bases. The CDR3 has 14 residues. Per the germline V gene, CDR1 is SGHKS and CDR2 is YYEKEE (reference sequence). Trimming took off 1 base at V and 3 bases at J, with 10 bases between the two ends. This CDR3 is CASSLRWTDTEAFF. The CDR3 DNA reads TGTGCCAGCAGCTTGAGATGGACAGACACTGAAGCTTTCTTT.

The chain couples TRBV6-2 or TRBV6-3 to TRBJ2-7, with 9 bases matching TRBD2. This CDR3 has 15 residues. With V trimmed by 5 bases and J by 2 bases, 7 bases remained unmatched. Germline-derived CDR1 and CDR2 are MNHEY and SVGEGT. The CDR3: CASSPSGRSTYEQYF. The CDR3 DNA reads TGTGCCAGCAGTCCCAGCGGGAGGTCAACCTACGAGCAGTACTTC.

The V call is TRBV6-5, the J call TRBJ1-1, with TRBD1 matching over 8 bases. The ends lost 11 bases at V and 4 bases at J; junction bases unmatched: 9. Germline lookup yields CDR1 MNHEY and CDR2 SVGAGI. The length of the CDR3 is 13 residues. CDR3 DNA: TGTGCCGTCATATTACAGGGGGGCACTGAAGCTTTCTTT. It specifies CAVILQGGTEAFF.

This clone has a handful of counts. The chain carries TRBV7-2 and TRBJ2-2; D unclear. The CDR3 spans 17 residues. The germline V and J ends were trimmed by 5 bases and 7 bases, with 23 bases remaining between them. Germline-derived CDR1 and CDR2 are SGHTA and FQGNSA. CDR3: CASSPSTSRRIGGELFF. The CDR3 nucleotides are TGTGCCAGCAGCCCAAGCACCTCTAGACGGATCGGCGGGGAGCTGTTTTTT.

The J gene is TRBJ2-1, the V gene TRBV5-1, with 9 bases that match TRBD1. V lost 3 bases to trimming and J lost 6 bases; unmatched junction nucleotides: 4. Germline V CDR1 and CDR2: SGHRS, YFSETQ. This CDR3 has 14 residues. CDR3 in amino acids: CASSYGTGSNEQFF. In DNA, the CDR3 is TGCGCCAGCAGCTACGGGACAGGGAGCAATGAGCAGTTCTTC.

V and J are TRBV5-1 and TRBJ2-1; TRBD2 agrees at 12 bases. After removal of 4 bases from V and 9 bases from J, the junction contained 8 bases not matched to a gene. Germline CDR1 SGHRS, CDR2 YFSETQ. CDR3 size: 15 residues. The CDR3, as DNA: TGCGCCAGCAGCCTCAGACTAGCGGGAGTAAGTGAGCAGTTCTTC. It specifies CASSLRLAGVSEQFF.

The chain recombines TRBV28 with TRBJ2-1; possible D gene TRBD1, 5 bases. CDR3 length: 12 residues. Looked up from germline, CDR1 is MDHEN and CDR2 is SYDVKM. V lost 3 bases, J lost 12 bases, and 12 bases lay in between. The CDR3 loop reads CASSLSGKRQFF. In nucleotides, the CDR3 is TGTGCCAGCAGTTTGTCAGGGAAGAGGCAGTTCTTC.

The chain is built from TRBV5-6 and TRBJ1-2; D is perhaps TRBD1 (6 bases). V was cut by 4 bases and J by 6 bases, with 10 bases left in between. CDR1 is SGHDT and CDR2 is YYEEEE in the germline V gene. The CDR3 is made up of 12 amino acids. Here the CDR3 reads CASSVYRDGYTF. As DNA, the CDR3 is TGTGCCAGCAGCGTATACAGGGATGGCTACACCTTC.

This clone is a singleton in its sample. This sequence joins TRBV6-1 and TRBJ2-7; 8 bases match TRBD1. V shed 0 bases, J shed 2 bases, and the junction held 3 bases outside the gene matches. The CDR3 consists of 15 residues. CDR1 is MNHNS, CDR2 SASEGT, per germline. DNA for the CDR3: TGTGCCAGCAGTGAAGCACCGGGACAGGCCTACGAGCAGTACTTC. Translation gives CASSEAPGQAYEQYF.

This clone was seen a single time. The V call is TRBV28, the J call TRBJ1-1, with TRBD1 as a possible D gene (6 bases). Germline loops: CDR1 MDHEN, CDR2 SYDVKM. V shed 6 bases and J shed 2 bases, with 19 bases lying between them. The CDR3 runs to 16 residues. This chain's CDR3 is CASRTGGAQGNTEAFF. As DNA, the CDR3 is TGTGCCAGCAGAACAGGTGGGGCACAGGGAAACACTGAAGCTTTCTTT.

V usage is TRBV27 and J usage is TRBJ2-3; maybe TRBD2 (6 bases). The CDR3 contains 15 residues. The germline V gene encodes CDR1 MNHEY and CDR2 SMNVEV (reference sequence). V lost 5 bases to trimming and J lost 4 bases, with 16 bases between them. The CDR3 spells CASSLSSWGADTQYF. The CDR3 coding sequence is TGTGCCAGCAGTCTGAGTAGCTGGGGGGCAGATACGCAGTATTTT.

Regarding this clone: At the DNA level, this CDR3 is encoded by other sequences in the same sample as well. This chain uses TRBV3-1 (or the pseudogene TRBV3-2) with TRBJ2-6; D might be TRBD1 (5 bases). The V and J ends lost 0 bases and 3 bases respectively, with 12 bases between them. Per the germline V gene, CDR1 is LGHDT and CDR2 is YNNKEL (reference sequence). This CDR3 is built from 17 residues. CDR3 DNA sequence: TGTGCCAGCAGCCAAGACCCTCGACAGTTTGGGGCCAACGTCCTGACTTTC. This gives the protein CASSQDPRQFGANVLTF.

The chain joins TRBV6-5 to TRBJ1-4; TRBD1 aligns across 9 bases. This CDR3 has 15 amino acids. Germline V gene lookup returns CDR1 MNHEY and CDR2 SVGAGI. Germline trimming cut 2 bases from V and 6 bases from J; bases unmatched to any gene: 4. CDR3 in DNA: TGTGCCAGCAGTTACCCGCGACAGGGGGATGAAAAACTGTTTTTT. Amino acids: CASSYPRQGDEKLFF.